This T cell receptor (beta chain) was recovered during a study of T cell repertoires in cytomegalovirus infection. Study as a whole: Public signatures in TCR beta pointed to CMV infection and matching HLA type.

This clonotype has a handful of counts. TCRdb ran MiXCR on the reads and lists one entry per CDR3 protein. The sample holds over 150,000 distinct CDR3 sequences, roughly 15% seen once. The CDR3 is 14 residues long. The V gene lost 3 bases and the J gene lost 0 bases, with 7 bases spanning the gap. The TCR originated in a human donor in good health (CMV status not recorded). Some clones in this sample may be carry-over from other donors' samples. The chain has TRBV12-3 or TRBV12-4 and TRBJ2-3; D call uncertain. The sequenced material came from CD8+ T cells from PBMCs. The CDR3: CASSFKGSTDTQYF. The CDR3 DNA follows: TGTGCCAGCAGTTTTAAGGGCAGCACAGATACGCAGTATTTT.